The source of this T cell receptor beta chain is a study of cytomegalovirus exposure and HLA in healthy donors. General study results and limits: TRBV6-2, TRBV6-3 and some other V segments were excluded as indistinguishable.

Per germline, CDR1 MNHEY and CDR2 SVGAGI. The CDR3 runs to 13 residues. V was clipped by 6 bases and J by 7 bases; unmatched bases: 6. This clone occurred a few times. Its antigen is currently unknown. The PCR made use of 60 Vbeta and 13 Jbeta primers. In the original analysis: Around 83 million unique TCR beta chains, 9 million to 14 million shared, were counted in a later analysis. The repertoire was sequenced with immunoSEQ multiplex PCR; TCRdb's copy has only in-frame clones and lacks some. V and J calls and clone size are copied from that table; D and trimming were computed from the DNA. The data hold 110,000 or so clones, with about three quarters observed a single time.

This receptor was obtained from a woman between 40 and 50 years old in good health and CMV-seropositive. The sequenced sample was PBMCs. V is TRBV6-5 and J is TRBJ1-5, with 7 bases matching TRBD1. CDR3 nucleotides: TGTGCCAGCAGCTACGGAGGGGGCCAGCCCCAGCATTTT. Translation gives CASSYGGGQPQHF.